These 26 T cell receptor beta chains came from one sample sequenced in a study of vaccination effects on CD4 cells after COVID-19 (dated by TCRdb to between 2020 and 2023). Library generation was performed with the immunoSEQ multiplex PCR assay. TCRdb obtained this table from immuneACCESS and retained in-frame rearrangements with V and J assigned. These tables miss some clones; where compared with another copy, unresolved V genes account for less than half of the shortfall, and the remainder is unexplained. In all, the sample holds 30,000 to 35,000 clones, and 74% of those were seen once. The ten top clones hold about 16% of the sample. After more than 9 days of culture, CD4+ T cells were isolated with the EasySep CD4+ T cell isolation kit. Two doses of either the BNT162b2 or the mRNA-1273 mRNA SARS-CoV-2 vaccine were administered to participants. What these receptors recognize is not known. The sequenced sample was CD4+ T cells from PBMCs cultured without peptide, obtained after COVID-19 vaccination. The receptors here all came from a human donor who received a COVID-19 vaccine.

The CDR3 DNA reads TGTGCCTGGAGTGTAGATAGGGGACGGATCTATGGCTACACCTTC. This gives the protein CAWSVDRGRIYGYTF. The rearrangement joins TRBV30 to TRBJ1-2; D may be TRBD1 (5 bases). V shed 0 bases and J shed 4 bases, with 15 bases lying between them. The germline V gene has CDR1 GTSNPN and CDR2 SVGIG (reference sequence). The CDR3 length is 15 residues.

The chain couples TRBV4-2 to TRBJ1-4; D ambiguous. V lost 0 bases and J 0 bases, leaving 8 bases between the germline ends. The germline V gene has CDR1 LGHNA and CDR2 YNFKEQ. This CDR3 region has 16 residues. The CDR3 spells CASSQERTATNEKLFF. In nucleotides, the CDR3 is TGTGCCAGCAGCCAAGAGAGGACTGCAACTAATGAAAAACTGTTTTTT.

The rearrangement uses TRBV2 and TRBJ2-6; TRBD2 is a possible D gene (6 bases). Deletions cut 6 bases from V and 3 bases from J, with 21 bases between. The CDR3 extends over 18 amino acids. The germline CDR1 and CDR2 sequences are SNHLY and FYNNEI. This CDR3 reads CASRVGGVLLGGANVLTF. The CDR3, as DNA: TGTGCCAGCAGGGTTGGCGGGGTGCTATTGGGTGGGGCCAACGTCCTGACTTTC.

The chain employs TRBV19 and TRBJ1-1; weak D call: TRBD1 (5 bases). Germline V gene sequence: CDR1 LNHDA, CDR2 SQIVND (reference sequence). V was cut by 3 bases and J by 1 base, with 9 bases left in between. The CDR3 runs to 14 residues. CDR3 region: CASSIRGRNTEAFF. DNA of the CDR3: TGTGCCAGTAGTATTCGGGGGAGGAACACTGAAGCTTTCTTT.

The chain carries TRBV3-1 (or the pseudogene TRBV3-2) and TRBJ1-2, with 10 positions matching TRBD1. The CDR3 length is 13 residues. The V segment lost 4 bases and the J segment 6 bases; nucleotides outside the gene matches: 2. The germline CDR1 and CDR2 sequences are LGHDT and YNNKEL (reference sequence). CDR3 nucleotide sequence: TGTGCCAGCAGCCCCGGGACAGGGGATGGCTACACCTTC. Protein sequence: CASSPGTGDGYTF.

The J gene is TRBJ1-5, the V gene TRBV24-1, with D unresolved. Trimming left V 3 bases short and J 5 bases short, with 13 bases between. CDR1 is KGHDR and CDR2 is SFDVKD in the germline V gene. CDR3 size: 15 residues. The chain's CDR3 is CATSDNGPGDQPQHF. The CDR3 nucleotides are TGTGCCACCAGTGATAATGGACCCGGTGATCAGCCCCAGCATTTT.

This clone was counted a few times. The chain has TRBV7-9 and TRBJ2-7, with D perhaps matching TRBD1 or TRBD2 (5 bases each). V gave up 4 bases and J gave up 7 bases, with 8 bases separating them. The germline V gene encodes CDR1 SEHNR and CDR2 FQNEAQ (reference sequence). The CDR3 runs 11 residues. Written as DNA, the CDR3 is TGTGCCAGCAGCTGGGACGGGGAGCAGTACTTC. It codes for CASSWDGEQYF. Full variable domain (remainder filled in from reference TRBV7-9 and TRBJ2-7): DTGVSQNPRHKITKRGQNVTFRCDPISEHNRLYWYRQTLGQGPEFLTYFQNEAQLEKSRLLSDRFSAERPKGSFSTLEIQRTEQGDSAMYLCASSWDGEQYFGPGTRLTVT.

The genes are TRBV30 and TRBJ1-5; 7 nucleotides align to TRBD1. The V gene's germline CDR1 is GTSNPN and CDR2 SVGIG (reference sequence). CDR3 length: 13 amino acids. Germline trimming cut 3 bases from V and 6 bases from J; bases unmatched to any gene: 5. This chain's CDR3 is CAWSTGAGQPQHF. The DNA for the CDR3 is TGTGCCTGGAGCACAGGGGCGGGTCAGCCCCAGCATTTT.

The chain combines TRBV19 with TRBJ1-1; D might be TRBD1 (5 bases). The germline CDR1 and CDR2 sequences are LNHDA and SQIVND (reference sequence). V was clipped by 7 bases and J by 10 bases, with 22 bases between them. CDR3 length: 14 amino acids. The DNA of the CDR3 is TGTGCCAGTATGAGTAGGGGCAGCACCCGGGGAGCTTTCTTT. It yields the protein CASMSRGSTRGAFF.

The chain is built from TRBV7-2 and TRBJ2-3, with 9 bases matching TRBD2. CDR1 is SGHTA and CDR2 is FQGNSA in the germline V gene. V lost 2 bases, J lost 1 base, and 13 bases stayed unmatched. This CDR3 is 19 amino acids long. CDR3 sequence (DNA): TGTGCCAGCAGCTTAAGGGGGCGGCTAGCGGGGCTCGGCACAGATACGCAGTATTTT. Protein product: CASSLRGRLAGLGTDTQYF.

J is TRBJ2-3 and V is TRBV5-4; TRBD1 or TRBD2 may be the D gene (5 bases each). Deletions cut 9 bases from V and 1 base from J, with 15 bases between. This CDR3 has 14 amino acids. Looked up from germline, CDR1 is SGHNT and CDR2 is YYREEE (reference sequence). Here the CDR3 reads CATRDPSGTDTQYF. The CDR3, as DNA: TGTGCCACCAGGGACCCCTCGGGCACAGATACGCAGTATTTT.

This chain connects TRBV15 to TRBJ1-5, with D unclear. Germline V CDR1 and CDR2: LNHNV, YYDKDF (reference sequence). The CDR3 sequence is 12 residues long. Trimming removed 1 base at V and 4 bases at J, with 2 bases between. The DNA for the CDR3 is TGTGCCACCAGCAGAGGGAATCAGCCCCAGCATTTT. It translates to CATSRGNQPQHF.

This clone was detected only once. J is TRBJ1-5 and V is TRBV5-5, with D maybe TRBD1 (6 bases). The length of the CDR3 is 14 residues. Trimming took off 0 bases at V and 6 bases at J, with 10 bases between the two ends. The V gene's germline CDR1 is SGHKS and CDR2 YYEKEE (reference sequence). The CDR3 DNA sequence: TGTGCCAGCAGCTTGGTCCAGGGGAGTCAGCCCCAGCATTTT. The encoded protein is CASSLVQGSQPQHF.

This clone has a handful of counts. V is TRBV19 and J is TRBJ1-5; D unclear. With 3 bases removed from V and 7 bases from J, the gap between germline ends came to 16 bases. In germline, CDR1 is LNHDA, CDR2 SQIVND (reference sequence). The CDR3 spans 15 residues. CDR3 protein: CASSIVGERRQPQHF. For the CDR3, the DNA is TGTGCCAGTAGTATTGTCGGGGAAAGAAGACAGCCCCAGCATTTT. The variable domain in full, with the rest retrieved from reference TRBV19 and TRBJ1-5, is DGGITQSPKYLFRKEGQNVTLSCEQNLNHDAMYWYRQDPGQGLRLIYYSQIVNDFQKGDIAEGYSVSREKKESFPLTVTSAQKNPTAFYLCASSIVGERRQPQHFGDGTRLSIL.

This clone appeared once. This chain joins TRBV18 and TRBJ2-1, with 9 positions matching TRBD1. The V segment lost 2 bases and the J segment 6 bases; nucleotides outside the gene matches: 14. This CDR3 has 18 amino acids. Germline CDR1 is KGHSH and CDR2 is LQKENI. CDR3 sequence reads: CASSPKAKTGGKGNEQFF. As DNA, the CDR3 is TGTGCCAGCTCACCAAAGGCTAAGACAGGGGGGAAAGGCAATGAGCAGTTCTTC.

The rearrangement uses TRBV5-1 and TRBJ1-3; 7 nucleotides line up with TRBD1. CDR3 size: 15 residues. Germline lookup yields CDR1 SGHRS and CDR2 YFSETQ. V was pared by 4 bases and J by 0 bases, with 4 bases of the junction left unmatched. The CDR3 nucleotides are TGCGCCAGCAGCCCGGACAGGAGCTCTGGAAACACCATATATTTT. Translating it yields CASSPDRSSGNTIYF.

The V and J genes are TRBV7-9 and TRBJ2-1; 8 positions match TRBD2. Trimming cost V 4 bases and J 4 bases; bases outside gene matches: 15. Looked up from germline, CDR1 is SEHNR and CDR2 is FQNEAQ (reference sequence). The CDR3 runs to 18 residues. For the CDR3, the DNA is TGTGCCAGCAGCTCGGGTGGCGGGGGGCCGTCCTATTACAATGAGCAGTTCTTC. As protein: CASSSGGGGPSYYNEQFF.

CDR3 protein: CASSAPGPSYEQYF. The CDR3 DNA is TGTGCCAGCAGTGCCCCGGGTCCGTCCTACGAGCAGTACTTC. The chain links TRBV28 to TRBJ2-7; D is unclear. V was clipped by 5 bases and J by 1 base, with 12 bases between them. CDR1 MDHEN and CDR2 SYDVKM come from the germline V gene. The CDR3 covers 14 residues.

V and J are TRBV27 and TRBJ2-7, with D possibly TRBD2 on 7 matching bases. Per germline, CDR1 MNHEY and CDR2 SMNVEV (reference sequence). The CDR3 has 15 residues. V dropped 5 bases and J dropped 6 bases, with 20 bases sitting between them. Written as DNA, the CDR3 is TGTGCCAGCAGTCCAAAGGGCTGGGCGGGGGCCGAGCAGTACTTC. Its translation is CASSPKGWAGAEQYF.

This clone was seen once. The chain uses TRBV7-3 and TRBJ2-1; 11 bases map to TRBD2. The germline V gene encodes CDR1 SGHTA and CDR2 FQGTGA. V lost 3 bases to trimming and J lost 7 bases; unmatched junction nucleotides: 11. The CDR3 runs to 17 residues. CDR3: CASSFQPLAGVGNEQFF. The DNA for the CDR3 is TGTGCCAGCAGCTTCCAACCACTAGCGGGGGTCGGGAATGAGCAGTTCTTC.

The chain employs TRBV9 and TRBJ1-2; TRBD1 matches 7 bases. Germline V CDR1 and CDR2: SGDLS, YYNGEE. The CDR3 runs 14 residues. Trimming removed 3 bases from V and 4 bases from J; junction bases left unmatched: 6. CDR3: CASSARDSLYGYTF. DNA of the CDR3: TGTGCCAGCAGCGCCCGGGACAGCCTCTATGGCTACACCTTC.

The chain employs TRBV2 and TRBJ1-6; possible D gene TRBD1, 5 bases. V shed 5 bases and J shed 9 bases, with 8 bases lying between them. Germline CDR1 is SNHLY and CDR2 is FYNNEI. The CDR3 runs 12 residues. CDR3 residues: CASSSGISPLHF. The CDR3 DNA sequence: TGTGCCAGCAGTTCAGGGATTTCACCCCTCCACTTT.

The sample holds a few counts of this clone. This chain uses TRBV12-3 or TRBV12-4 with TRBJ2-2; D remains unclear. CDR3 length: 11 residues. Trimming pared 11 bases from V and 6 bases from J, leaving 10 bases between. In DNA form, the CDR3 reads TGTGCCGTGCAATTCTCCGGGGAGCTGTTTTTT. This codes for CAVQFSGELFF.

This chain connects TRBV5-1 to TRBJ2-1; 7 nucleotides align to TRBD2. CDR1 is SGHRS, CDR2 YFSETQ, per germline. This CDR3 region has 16 residues. The V and J ends lost 5 bases and 3 bases, in that order; junction bases with no gene match: 11. CDR3 coding DNA: TGCGCCAGCAGGACGACGGGGGGAGCAAACTACAATGAGCAGTTCTTC. This codes for CASRTTGGANYNEQFF.

This clone was observed a handful of times. CDR3 in DNA: TGTGCCAGCAGTGAAGCCCAGCTTCCCTACGAGCAGTACTTC. It encodes CASSEAQLPYEQYF. V and J are TRBV6-1 and TRBJ2-7; D is unresolved. The CDR3 consists of 14 residues. CDR1 MNHNS and CDR2 SASEGT come from the germline V gene. V was cut by 0 bases and J by 2 bases, with 8 bases left in between.

This clone was seen a few times. The chain couples TRBV4-1 to TRBJ1-2; D gene uncertain. Germline loops: CDR1 MGHRA, CDR2 YSYEKL. With 1 base removed from V and 0 bases from J, the gap between germline ends came to 9 bases. This CDR3 has 15 amino acids. The DNA for the CDR3 is TGCGCCAGCAGCCAAGCCCTAAGCACTAACTATGGCTACACCTTC. Amino acids: CASSQALSTNYGYTF.